These 26 T cell receptor beta chains originate from one sample sequenced in a study of blood T cells in healthy people across ages. Alongside a J-beta primer mix, a sample-barcoded 5' primer served in a second PCR lasting about 7 to 11 cycles. TCRdb re-called the 5' RACE reads through MiXCR, storing one row per CDR3 protein. This table has hundreds of thousands of distinct CDR3 sequences, 32% appearing once. The sequencing input was blood. Every receptor here comes from a woman over 75 in good health.

This clonotype was found many times. The chain has TRBV7-8 and TRBJ2-6; D gene uncertain. The CDR3 consists of 17 residues. With 1 base removed from V and 4 bases from J, the gap between germline ends came to 14 bases. Germline V gene sequence: CDR1 SGHVS, CDR2 FQNEAQ. In DNA, the CDR3 is TGTGCCAGCAGCTTAGACACGGTTAGCTCCGGGGCCAACGTCCTGACTTTC. Translated, it gives CASSLDTVSSGANVLTF.

This rearrangement joins TRBV20-1 to TRBJ2-3; 11 bases map to TRBD2. Germline CDR1 reads DFQATT; CDR2 reads SNEGSKA (reference sequence). There are 15 residues in the CDR3. V gave up 0 bases and J gave up 3 bases; unmatched junction bases: 2. The CDR3 here is CSARDRTSGTDTQYF. DNA for the CDR3: TGCAGTGCTAGAGATAGGACTAGCGGGACAGATACGCAGTATTTT.

The table lists this clonotype with a few counts. The chain employs TRBV5-1 and TRBJ2-3; D may be TRBD2 (6 bases). The CDR3 totals 15 residues. In germline, CDR1 is SGHRS, CDR2 YFSETQ. Trimming took 6 bases from V and 1 from J, leaving 15 bases between them. The CDR3 DNA reads as TGCGCCAGCACCCCTTGGGGGGATGGCACAGATACGCAGTATTTT. As protein: CASTPWGDGTDTQYF.

A word on this clonotype: A read error may explain this, as a much larger clone is one base away. The chain's CDR3 is CASSQGGKPNYGYIF. DNA for the CDR3: TGTGCCAGCAGCCAAGGAGGCAAGCCTAACTATGGCTACATCTTC. This chain links TRBV3-1 with TRBJ1-2; D call uncertain. This CDR3 is 15 amino acids long. Germline V gene lookup returns CDR1 LGHDT and CDR2 YNNKEL (reference sequence).

This clonotype was picked up a small number of times. This may be a read error: a much more frequent sequence differs by one nucleotide. The rearrangement links TRBV6-5 to TRBJ2-4; TRBD1 aligns across 8 bases. The closer fit of TRBJ2-7 to the DNA end suggests the J call may be wrong. CDR1 is MNHEY, CDR2 SVGAGI, per germline. This CDR3 region has 16 residues. The CDR3 loop reads CANSTPERTGFYEQYF. The DNA for the CDR3 is TGTGCCAACAGCACCCCCGAACGGACAGGGTTCTACGAGCAGTACTTC.

With regard to this clonotype: A read error may be the cause here, since a much bigger clone is one base away. CDR3 nucleotide sequence: TGTGCCAGCAGCGACCCTGGGACAGCTAGGATCTATGACTACACCTTC. Protein: CASSDPGTARIYDYTF. The chain is built from TRBV3-1 and TRBJ1-2; 7 nucleotides line up with TRBD1. CDR1 LGHDT and CDR2 YNNKEL come from the germline V gene (reference sequence). The CDR3 contains 16 residues.

The sample holds many counts of this clonotype. J is TRBJ2-1 and V is TRBV5-5, with 7 nucleotides matching TRBD1. The ends lost 6 bases at V and 3 bases at J; junction bases unmatched: 6. In germline, CDR1 is SGHKS, CDR2 YYEKEE (reference sequence). CDR3 length equals 14 residues. The CDR3 region has the DNA TGTGCCAGCATATATAGGGACAGCTACAATGAGCAGTTCTTC. Its translation: CASIYRDSYNEQFF.

Turning to this clonotype: A clone one base away is much larger, so this may be a read error. The rearrangement joins TRBV20-1 to TRBJ2-7, with D hard to call. Per germline, CDR1 DFQATT and CDR2 SNEGSKA (reference sequence). The CDR3 extends over 10 amino acids. V lost 6 bases and J lost 0, with 3 bases in between. The chain's CDR3 is CSAHSYEQYF. DNA for the CDR3: TGCAGTGCCCACTCCTACGAGCAGTACTTC.

This clonotype was detected only a few times. This rearrangement joins TRBV14 to TRBJ1-4, with a possible D match to TRBD1 (5 bases). The CDR3 length is 15 residues. Deletions cut 2 bases from V and 5 bases from J, with 12 bases between. The germline V gene has CDR1 SGHDN and CDR2 FVKESK. The CDR3 DNA reads as TGTGCCAGCAGCCAAACAGGCGGGAGGAATGAAAAACTGTTTTTT. Translating gives CASSQTGGRNEKLFF. Variable domain in full (rest from reference TRBV14 and TRBJ1-4): EAGVTQFPSHSVIEKGQTVTLRCDPISGHDNLYWYRRVMGKEIKFLLHFVKESKQDESGMPNNRFLAERTGGTYSTLKVQPAELEDSGVYFCASSQTGGRNEKLFFGSGTQLSVL.

This clonotype was detected many times. The chain links TRBV11-2 to TRBJ2-3, with TRBD2 identical over 7 bases. CDR1 is SGHAT, CDR2 FQNNGV, per germline. CDR3 length: 16 residues. V was clipped by 1 base and J by 2 bases; unmatched bases: 6. DNA of the CDR3: TGTGCCAGCAGCTTAGTTTCGGGGGGAAACACAGATACGCAGTATTTT. Its protein is CASSLVSGGNTDTQYF.

Note on this clonotype: This may come from a read error, since a much larger clone is one base off. This sequence joins TRBV28 and TRBJ2-1, with D possibly being TRBD2 (5 bases). CDR3 length equals 15 residues. The V end lost 8 bases, the J end lost 0 bases, and 14 bases lay between the germline ends. The V gene's germline CDR1 is MDHEN and CDR2 SYDVKM. The CDR3 reads CASQLARPSYNEQFF. The CDR3 DNA reads as TGTGCCAGCCAATTAGCGAGGCCCTCCTACAATGAGCAGTTCTTC.

The DNA for the CDR3 is TGCGCCAGCAGCTCATCCTTAGGAATCCAAGAGACCCAGTACTTC. It encodes CASSSSLGIQETQYF. The V call is TRBV5-1, the J call TRBJ2-5; D is unclear. Germline V gives CDR1 SGHRS, CDR2 YFSETQ. This CDR3 spans 15 amino acids. The V end lost 3 bases, the J end lost 1 base, and 13 bases lay between the germline ends.

This clonotype was picked up many times. The rearrangement uses TRBV6-5 and TRBJ1-1; D unclear. CDR3 size: 13 residues. Germline V CDR1 and CDR2: MNHEY, SVGAGI. The ends were cut back, 6 bases at V and 7 bases at J, with 15 bases in the middle. The CDR3 bases are TGTGCCAGCAGCCCTCCCGGGAGTGTTGAAGCTTTCTTT. This codes for CASSPPGSVEAFF.

The gene calls are TRBV7-9 and TRBJ1-5; no reliable D call. This CDR3 contains 15 residues. V shed 6 bases and J shed 0 bases, with 12 bases lying between them. Germline CDR1 is SEHNR and CDR2 is FQNEAQ (reference sequence). CDR3 nucleotide sequence: TGTGCCAGCAGTGAAAGCCGGCTTAGCAATCAGCCCCAGCATTTT. This gives the protein CASSESRLSNQPQHF.

This clonotype was counted ten times or more. This may arise from a read error, as a much more abundant clone is one base away. The CDR3 DNA reads TGCGCCAGCAGCTTTGGGCTATTCTCCTATGAGCAGTACTTC. As protein: CASSFGLFSYEQYF. The chain recombines TRBV5-1 with TRBJ2-7; unclear D gene. CDR3 length: 14 residues. Germline V lookup: CDR1 SGHRS, CDR2 YFSETQ.

J is TRBJ2-2 and V is TRBV11-2; D is uncertain. CDR3 length: 14 amino acids. Germline V CDR1 and CDR2: SGHAT, FQNNGV. V lost 0 bases, J lost 5 bases, and 7 bases lay in between. The CDR3 loop is CASSLDYETGELFF. In nucleotides, the CDR3 is TGTGCCAGCAGCTTAGATTATGAGACCGGGGAGCTGTTTTTT. Filled out from reference TRBV11-2 and TRBJ2-2, the complete variable domain reads EAGVAQSPRYKIIEKRQSVAFWCNPISGHATLYWYQQILGQGPKLLIQFQNNGVVDDSQLPKDRFSAERLKGVDSTLKIQPAKLEDSAVYLCASSLDYETGELFFGEGSRLTVL.

J is TRBJ2-7 and V is TRBV2; unclear D gene. Trimming stripped 1 base from V and 6 bases from J, with 16 bases between. Germline CDR1 is SNHLY and CDR2 is FYNNEI. CDR3 size: 15 residues. CDR3 sequence (DNA): TGTGCCAGCAGTGAAGATCGGCAGTTACCACCCGAGCAGTACTTC. This sequence encodes CASSEDRQLPPEQYF.

This clonotype was counted only a few times. A much larger clonotype is one base distant, so this may be a read error. The chain combines TRBV9 with TRBJ2-6; maybe TRBD1 (5 bases). The V gene's germline CDR1 is SGDLS and CDR2 YYNGEE. The CDR3 is 15 amino acids. The chain's CDR3 is CASSVADSGANVRTF. The CDR3, as DNA: TGTGCCAGCAGCGTAGCGGATTCTGGGGCCAACGTCCGGACTTTC.

This clonotype was detected many times. V gene TRBV9 combines with J gene TRBJ2-3, with D uncertain. CDR1 SGDLS and CDR2 YYNGEE come from the germline V gene. CDR3 length: 13 amino acids. Trimming left V 0 bases short and J 6 bases short, with 8 bases between. DNA for the CDR3: TGTGCCAGCAGCGTAGTCCACCAGGATACGCAGTATTTT. Translating gives CASSVVHQDTQYF.

This CDR3 reads CSARASEGYTF. The CDR3, as DNA: TGCAGTGCTCGGGCCTCGGAGGGCTACACCTTC. J is TRBJ1-2 and V is TRBV20-1, with D hard to call. Trimming left V 5 bases short and J 8 bases short, with 12 bases between. CDR1 and CDR2 (germline): DFQATT, SNEGSKA (reference sequence). CDR3 size: 11 residues.

The genes are TRBV2 and TRBJ2-5, with 8 bases identical to TRBD2. CDR3 length equals 15 residues. With V trimmed by 2 bases and J by 1 base, 3 bases remained unmatched. CDR1 SNHLY and CDR2 FYNNEI come from the germline V gene. CDR3 nucleotide sequence: TGTGCCAGCAGTGAAAAGCGGGGGTCCCAAGAGACCCAGTACTTC. This translates into CASSEKRGSQETQYF. The full variable domain, rest sourced from reference TRBV2 and TRBJ2-5, is EPEVTQTPSHQVTQMGQEVILRCVPISNHLYFYWYRQILGQKVEFLVSFYNNEISEKSEIFDDQFSVERPDGSNFTLKIRSTKLEDSAMYFCASSEKRGSQETQYFGPGTRLLVL.

This chain uses TRBV12-3 or TRBV12-4 with TRBJ2-2, with D possibly called TRBD1 or TRBD2 (6 bases each). The CDR3 has 15 amino acids. Trimming cost V 0 bases and J 4 bases, with 9 bases left between them. The CDR3: CASSLAGGLTGELFF. In DNA form, the CDR3 reads TGTGCCAGCAGTTTAGCTGGGGGGCTCACCGGGGAGCTGTTTTTT.

In its sample, this clonotype was seen many times. The rearrangement links TRBV5-1 to TRBJ2-5, with no clear D. The CDR3 extends over 14 amino acids. Trimming shortened V by 4 bases and J by 5 bases, and 15 bases separated the two germline ends. Germline CDR1 SGHRS, CDR2 YFSETQ. The DNA of the CDR3 is TGCGCCAGCAGCAATGCAGCAGGTTTGGAGACCCAGTACTTC. This sequence encodes CASSNAAGLETQYF.

This clonotype appeared many times. Here the CDR3 reads CASTSGLAGDTQYF. CDR3 coding DNA: TGTGCCAGCACCTCCGGGCTAGCGGGAGATACGCAGTATTTT. The V call is TRBV7-2, the J call TRBJ2-3; TRBD2 agrees at 8 bases. The CDR3 contains 14 residues. V trimming: 7 bases; J trimming: 5 bases; junction bases outside the gene matches: 8. Germline V CDR1 and CDR2: SGHTA, FQGNSA.

This chain joins TRBV14 and TRBJ1-1; no definite D call. V gave up 10 bases and J gave up 4 bases, with 16 bases separating them. Per the germline V gene, CDR1 is SGHDN and CDR2 is FVKESK. The CDR3 length is 13 residues. The CDR3 nucleotides read TGTGCCACCTGGGCCGGGAAGGGCACTGAAGCTTTCTTT. This gives the protein CATWAGKGTEAFF.

The chain employs TRBV5-4 and TRBJ2-1; no clear D gene. CDR1 is SGHNT, CDR2 YYREEE, per germline (reference sequence). V was shortened by 6 bases and J by 7 bases, with 17 bases between the two germline ends. The CDR3 extends over 14 amino acids. CDR3 DNA: TGTGCCAGCACCTTCGGGCCTTTTTCGAATGAGCAGTTCTTC. Protein sequence: CASTFGPFSNEQFF.